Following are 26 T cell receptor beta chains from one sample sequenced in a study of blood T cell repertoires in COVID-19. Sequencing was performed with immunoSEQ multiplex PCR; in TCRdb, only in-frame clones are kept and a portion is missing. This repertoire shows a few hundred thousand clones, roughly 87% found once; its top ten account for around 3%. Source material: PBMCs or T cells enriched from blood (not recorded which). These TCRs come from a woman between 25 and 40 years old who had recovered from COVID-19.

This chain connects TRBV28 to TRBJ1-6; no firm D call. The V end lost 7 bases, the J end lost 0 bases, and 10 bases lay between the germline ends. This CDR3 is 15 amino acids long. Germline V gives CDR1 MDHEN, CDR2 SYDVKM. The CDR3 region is CASKEPSSYNSPLHF. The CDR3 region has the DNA TGTGCCAGCAAAGAACCGAGCTCCTATAATTCACCCCTCCACTTT. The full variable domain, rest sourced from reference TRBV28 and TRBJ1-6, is DVKVTQSSRYLVKRTGEKVFLECVQDMDHENMFWYRQDPGLGLRLIYFSYDVKMKEKGDIPEGYSVSREKKERFSLILESASTNQTSMYLCASKEPSSYNSPLHFGNGTRLTVT.

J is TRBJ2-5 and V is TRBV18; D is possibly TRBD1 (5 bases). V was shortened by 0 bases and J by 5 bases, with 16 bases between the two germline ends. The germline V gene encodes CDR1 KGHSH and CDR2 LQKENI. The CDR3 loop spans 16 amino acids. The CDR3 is CASSPPPTGRWETQYF. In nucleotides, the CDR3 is TGTGCCAGCTCACCACCCCCTACAGGAAGGTGGGAGACCCAGTACTTC.

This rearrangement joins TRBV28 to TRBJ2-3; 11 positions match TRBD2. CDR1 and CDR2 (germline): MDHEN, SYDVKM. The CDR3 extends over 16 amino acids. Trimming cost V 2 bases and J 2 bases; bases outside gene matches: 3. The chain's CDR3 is CASSLTSGSATDTQYF. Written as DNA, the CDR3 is TGTGCCAGCAGTTTAACTAGCGGGAGTGCCACAGATACGCAGTATTTT.

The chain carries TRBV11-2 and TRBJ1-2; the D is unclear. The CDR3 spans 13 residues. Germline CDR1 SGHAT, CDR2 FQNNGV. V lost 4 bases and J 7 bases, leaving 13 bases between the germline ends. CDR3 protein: CASSSGSPGGYTF. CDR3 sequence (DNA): TGTGCCAGCAGCTCCGGGAGTCCTGGTGGCTACACCTTC.

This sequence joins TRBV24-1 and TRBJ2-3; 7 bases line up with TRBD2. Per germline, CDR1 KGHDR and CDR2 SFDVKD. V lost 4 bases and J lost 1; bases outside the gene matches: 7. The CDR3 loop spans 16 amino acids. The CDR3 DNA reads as TGTGCCACCAGTGACTCCAAGCTAGCGGGCACAGATACGCAGTATTTT. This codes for CATSDSKLAGTDTQYF.

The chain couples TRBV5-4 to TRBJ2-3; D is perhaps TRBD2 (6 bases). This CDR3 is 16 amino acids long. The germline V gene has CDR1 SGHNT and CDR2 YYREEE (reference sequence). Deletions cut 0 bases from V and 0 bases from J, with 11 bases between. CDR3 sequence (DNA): TGTGCCAGCAGCTTGGCCGAAAGCGGGAGCACAGATACGCAGTATTTT. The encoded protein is CASSLAESGSTDTQYF. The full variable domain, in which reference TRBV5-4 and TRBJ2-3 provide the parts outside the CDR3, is ETGVTQSPTHLIKTRGQQVTLRCSSQSGHNTVSWYQQALGQGPQFIFQYYREEENGRGNFPPRFSGLQFPNYSSELNVNALELDDSALYLCASSLAESGSTDTQYFGPGTRLTVL.

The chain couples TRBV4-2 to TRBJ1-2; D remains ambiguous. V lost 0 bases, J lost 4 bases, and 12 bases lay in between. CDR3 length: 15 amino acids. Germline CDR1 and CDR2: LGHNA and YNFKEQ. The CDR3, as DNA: TGTGCCAGCAGCCAAGATCTACGGGAGACCTATGGCTACACCTTC. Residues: CASSQDLRETYGYTF.

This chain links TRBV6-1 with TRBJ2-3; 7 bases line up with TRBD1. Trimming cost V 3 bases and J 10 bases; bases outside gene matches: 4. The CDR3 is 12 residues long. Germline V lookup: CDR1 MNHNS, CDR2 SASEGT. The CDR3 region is CASSEDRRPQYF. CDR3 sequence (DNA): TGTGCCAGCAGTGAGGACAGGCGGCCGCAGTATTTT.

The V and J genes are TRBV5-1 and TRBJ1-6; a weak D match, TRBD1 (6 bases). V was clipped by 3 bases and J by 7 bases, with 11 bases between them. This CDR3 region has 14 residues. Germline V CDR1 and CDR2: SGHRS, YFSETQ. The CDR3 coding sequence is TGCGCCAGCAGCTCGGACCAGGGGAATTCACCCCTCCACTTT. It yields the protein CASSSDQGNSPLHF.

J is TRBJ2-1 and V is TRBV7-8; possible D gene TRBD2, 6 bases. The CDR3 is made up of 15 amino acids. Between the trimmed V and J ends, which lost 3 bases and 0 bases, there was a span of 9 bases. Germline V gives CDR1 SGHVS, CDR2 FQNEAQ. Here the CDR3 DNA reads TGTGCCAGCAGCTTCCGGGAGCCCTCCTACAATGAGCAGTTCTTC. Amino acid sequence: CASSFREPSYNEQFF.

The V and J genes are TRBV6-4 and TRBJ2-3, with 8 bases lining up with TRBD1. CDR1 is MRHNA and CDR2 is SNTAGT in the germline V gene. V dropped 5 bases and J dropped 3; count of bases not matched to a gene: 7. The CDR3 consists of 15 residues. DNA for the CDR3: TGTGCCAGCAGTCCTGGACAGGGTGGGACAGATACGCAGTATTTT. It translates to CASSPGQGGTDTQYF.

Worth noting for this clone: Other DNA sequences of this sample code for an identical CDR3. CDR3 in DNA: TGTGCCAGTAGTACCGGGTCCCAAGAGACCCAGTACTTC. Translated, it gives CASSTGSQETQYF. V usage is TRBV19 and J usage is TRBJ2-5, with D unclear. The V end was cut by 4 bases, the J end by 1 base, with 7 bases between. The germline CDR1 and CDR2 sequences are LNHDA and SQIVND (reference sequence). The CDR3 runs to 13 residues.

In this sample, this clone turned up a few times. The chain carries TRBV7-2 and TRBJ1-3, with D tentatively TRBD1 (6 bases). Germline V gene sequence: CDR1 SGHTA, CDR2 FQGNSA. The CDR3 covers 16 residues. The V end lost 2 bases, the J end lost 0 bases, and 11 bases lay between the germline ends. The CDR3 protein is CASSLYGQSSGNTIYF. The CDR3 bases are TGTGCCAGCAGCTTATACGGACAGAGCTCTGGAAACACCATATATTTT.

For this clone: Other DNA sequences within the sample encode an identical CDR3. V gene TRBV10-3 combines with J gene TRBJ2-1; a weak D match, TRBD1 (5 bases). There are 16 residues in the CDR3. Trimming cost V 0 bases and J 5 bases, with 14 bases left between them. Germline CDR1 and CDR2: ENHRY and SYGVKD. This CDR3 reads CAISESLAGQNNEQFF. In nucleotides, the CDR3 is TGTGCCATCAGTGAGTCGTTGGCAGGACAAAACAATGAGCAGTTCTTC.

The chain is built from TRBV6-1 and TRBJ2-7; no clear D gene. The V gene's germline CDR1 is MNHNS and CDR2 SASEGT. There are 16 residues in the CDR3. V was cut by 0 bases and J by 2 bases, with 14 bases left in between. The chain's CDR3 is CASSEAPNLNPYEQYF. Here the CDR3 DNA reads TGTGCCAGCAGTGAAGCGCCCAACCTAAATCCCTACGAGCAGTACTTC.

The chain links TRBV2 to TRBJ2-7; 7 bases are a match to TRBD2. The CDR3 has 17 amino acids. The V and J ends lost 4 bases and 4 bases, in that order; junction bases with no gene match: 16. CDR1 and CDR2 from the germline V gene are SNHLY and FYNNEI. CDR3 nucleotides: TGTGCCAGCAGTGCGGCCCCGAGGTATGGGGGAGGGTACGAGCAGTACTTC. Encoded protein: CASSAAPRYGGGYEQYF.

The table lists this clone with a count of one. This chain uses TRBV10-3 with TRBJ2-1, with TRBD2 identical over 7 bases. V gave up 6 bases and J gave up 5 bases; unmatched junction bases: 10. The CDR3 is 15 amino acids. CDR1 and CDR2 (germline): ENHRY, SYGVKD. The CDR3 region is CAIRGSGRAHNEQFF. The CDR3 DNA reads TGTGCCATCAGGGGTAGCGGGCGAGCACACAATGAGCAGTTCTTC.

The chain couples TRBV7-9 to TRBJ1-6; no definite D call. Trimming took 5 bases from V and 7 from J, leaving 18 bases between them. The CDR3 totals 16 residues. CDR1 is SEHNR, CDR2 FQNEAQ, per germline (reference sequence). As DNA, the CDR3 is TGTGCCAGCAGCCCCGTAAGGCTGTCGACAAATTCACCCCTCCACTTT. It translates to CASSPVRLSTNSPLHF.

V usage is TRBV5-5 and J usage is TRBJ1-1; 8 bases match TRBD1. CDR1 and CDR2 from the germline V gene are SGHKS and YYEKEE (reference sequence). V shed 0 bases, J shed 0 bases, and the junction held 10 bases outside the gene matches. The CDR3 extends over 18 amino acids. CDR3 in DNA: TGTGCCAGCAGCTTGGAGACAGGGGTTTGGGGAATGAACACTGAAGCTTTCTTT. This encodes CASSLETGVWGMNTEAFF.

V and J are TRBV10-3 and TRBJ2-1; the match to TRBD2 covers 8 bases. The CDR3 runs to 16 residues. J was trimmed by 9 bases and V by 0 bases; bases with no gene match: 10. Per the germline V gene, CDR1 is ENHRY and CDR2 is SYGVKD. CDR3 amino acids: CAISESKRGIISEQFF. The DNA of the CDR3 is TGTGCCATCAGTGAGTCGAAGCGGGGGATAATCTCTGAGCAGTTCTTC.

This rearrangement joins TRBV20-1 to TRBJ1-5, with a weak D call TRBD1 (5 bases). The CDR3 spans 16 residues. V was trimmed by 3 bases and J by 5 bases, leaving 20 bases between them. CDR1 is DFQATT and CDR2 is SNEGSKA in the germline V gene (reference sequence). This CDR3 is CSASSFEEGGDQPQHF. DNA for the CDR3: TGCAGTGCTAGTAGTTTTGAAGAGGGAGGGGATCAGCCCCAGCATTTT.

The CDR3: CASSGGQGGTGELFF. Written as DNA, the CDR3 is TGCGCCAGCAGTGGCGGACAGGGTGGGACCGGGGAGCTGTTTTTT. The V and J genes are TRBV4-1 and TRBJ2-2, with 8 bases aligning to TRBD1. This CDR3 region has 15 residues. Germline assignment: CDR1 MGHRA and CDR2 YSYEKL. After removal of 6 bases from V and 5 bases from J, the junction contained 8 bases not matched to a gene.

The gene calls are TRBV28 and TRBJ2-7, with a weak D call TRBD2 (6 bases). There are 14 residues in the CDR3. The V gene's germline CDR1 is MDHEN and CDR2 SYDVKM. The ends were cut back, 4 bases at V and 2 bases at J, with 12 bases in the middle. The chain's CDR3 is CASSYRTITYEQYF. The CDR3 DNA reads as TGTGCCAGCAGTTACCGGACTATTACCTACGAGCAGTACTTC.

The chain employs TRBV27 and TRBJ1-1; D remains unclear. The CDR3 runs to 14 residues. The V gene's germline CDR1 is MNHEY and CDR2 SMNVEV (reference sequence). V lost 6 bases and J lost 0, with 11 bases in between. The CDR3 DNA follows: TGTGCCAGCAGATACAGAAGTCTGAACACTGAAGCTTTCTTT. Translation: CASRYRSLNTEAFF.

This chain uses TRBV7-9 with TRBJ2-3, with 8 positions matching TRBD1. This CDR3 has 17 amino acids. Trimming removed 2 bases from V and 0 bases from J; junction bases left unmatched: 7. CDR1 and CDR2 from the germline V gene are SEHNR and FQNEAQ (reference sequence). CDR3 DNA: TGTGCCAGCAGCTTACTACAGGGGGGACGGAGCACAGATACGCAGTATTTT. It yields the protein CASSLLQGGRSTDTQYF.

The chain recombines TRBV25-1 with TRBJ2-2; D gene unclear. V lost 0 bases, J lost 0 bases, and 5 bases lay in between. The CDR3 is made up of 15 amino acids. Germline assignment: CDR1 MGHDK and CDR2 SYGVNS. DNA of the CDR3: TGTGCCAGCAGTGAATATCCGGCGAACACCGGGGAGCTGTTTTTT. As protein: CASSEYPANTGELFF. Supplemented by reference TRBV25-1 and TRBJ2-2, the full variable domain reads EADIYQTPRYLVIGTGKKITLECSQTMGHDKMYWYQQDPGMELHLIHYSYGVNSTEKGDLSSESTVSRIRTEHFPLTLESARPSHTSQYLCASSEYPANTGELFFGEGSRLTVL.